Included here is one T cell receptor (beta chain) sequence, with context. The antigen remains undetermined. This record comes from a study of tumor-infiltrating lymphocytes in localized non-small cell lung cancer. Trimming removed 1 base at V and 3 bases at J, with 9 bases between. CDR1 is MNHEY and CDR2 is SVGAGI in the germline V gene. This CDR3 is 14 amino acids long. Study results and caveats: Immunotypes IM1 and IM2 had similar TCR-derived T-cell fractions.

Here immunoSEQ multiplex PCR was the method, and the copy in TCRdb shows in-frame clones only, minus some. The profile shows over 10,000 clones, 75% to 80% of them singletons. The V call is TRBV6-5, the J call TRBJ1-1, with D unresolved. This TCR came from a human donor with non-small cell lung cancer. Specimen: uninvolved lung tissue not adjacent to the tumor. The CDR3 protein is CASSYFPGHTEAFF. In nucleotides, the CDR3 is TGTGCCAGCAGTTACTTCCCCGGACACACTGAAGCTTTCTTT.